These T cell receptor beta chains were read from a single sample in a study of T cells after posttransplantation cyclophosphamide. Produced via immunoSEQ multiplex PCR; TCRdb's table is partial and in-frame only. The sample holds 3,000 or so clones, and no clone turns up only once. This specimen was PBMCs, taken after allogeneic stem cell transplant with posttransplant cyclophosphamide. These receptors all stem from a male patient aged 55 to 69 who received an allogeneic stem cell transplant from a related donor and was CMV-positive. Some of these T cells may belong to the graft donor. Each CDR3 is given with its conserved first and last residue. Fields, in order: clone size, J gene, V gene, D gene, CDR3 DNA, CDR3 protein. A D gene is named only where the DNA matches it firmly. The size field reads once, few or many counts, or a class when the clone is expanded.

>many|TRBJ2-3|TRBV6-6|NA
TGTGCCAGCAGCCCCAGACAGACTAGCACAGATACGCAGTATTTT
CASSPRQTSTDTQYF
>many|TRBJ2-4|TRBV4-2|TRBD1
TGTGCCAGCAGCCCGACAGGGGGCAAGACGGTGAACATTCAGTACTTC
CASSPTGGKTVNIQYF
>many|TRBJ2-3|TRBV28|TRBD2
TGTGCCAGCAGCCCCGGGACTAGGGGCACAGATACGCAGTATTTT
CASSPGTRGTDTQYF
>many|TRBJ1-2|TRBV7-2|NA
TGTGCCAGCAGCCGGGGGGGAGGGGCTAACTATGGCTACACCTTC
CASSRGGGANYGYTF
>many|TRBJ1-2|TRBV10-3|NA
TGTGCCATCAGTCGGGCAGCGGGGATTAACTATGGCTACACCTTC
CAISRAAGINYGYTF
>medium-sized|TRBJ1-1|TRBV7-8|NA
TGTGCCGAGGGGGAGTTCTCTGAAGCTTTCTTT
CAEGEFSEAFF
>many|TRBJ2-3|TRBV29-1|NA
TGCAGCGTTGAACAGGGCACAGATACGCAGTATTTT
CSVEQGTDTQYF
>many|TRBJ2-5|TRBV5-4|TRBD2
TGTGCCAGCAGCCTCCTCGGCGCTAGCGGAGCCCGAGAGACCCAGTACTTC
CASSLLGASGARETQYF
>many|TRBJ1-1|TRBV27|NA
TGTGCCAGCCACGCGAGACAGAACCTTGAAGCTTTCTTT
CASHARQNLEAFF
>many|TRBJ1-6|TRBV7-9|NA
TGTGCCAGCAGCTTAGGAGGGGGGGGCTCACCCCTCCACTTT
CASSLGGGGSPLHF